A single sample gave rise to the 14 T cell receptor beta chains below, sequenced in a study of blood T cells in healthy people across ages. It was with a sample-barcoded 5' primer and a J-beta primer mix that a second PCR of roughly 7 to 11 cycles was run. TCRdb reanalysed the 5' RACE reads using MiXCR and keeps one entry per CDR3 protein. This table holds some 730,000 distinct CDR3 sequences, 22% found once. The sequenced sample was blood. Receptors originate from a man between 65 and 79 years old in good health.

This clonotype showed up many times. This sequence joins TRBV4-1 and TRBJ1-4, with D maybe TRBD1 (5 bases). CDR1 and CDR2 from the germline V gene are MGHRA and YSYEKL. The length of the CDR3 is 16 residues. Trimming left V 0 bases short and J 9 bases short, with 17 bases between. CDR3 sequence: CASSQEHSTEGQKLFF. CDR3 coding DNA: TGCGCCAGCAGCCAAGAACATAGCACGGAGGGGCAAAAACTGTTTTTT.

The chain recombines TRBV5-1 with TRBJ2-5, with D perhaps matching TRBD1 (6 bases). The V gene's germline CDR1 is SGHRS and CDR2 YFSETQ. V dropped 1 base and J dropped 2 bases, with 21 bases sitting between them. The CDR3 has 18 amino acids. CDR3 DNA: TGCGCCAGCAGCTTGTTGATTGGGACACCTGTGAGACAAGAGACCCAGTACTTC. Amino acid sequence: CASSLLIGTPVRQETQYF.

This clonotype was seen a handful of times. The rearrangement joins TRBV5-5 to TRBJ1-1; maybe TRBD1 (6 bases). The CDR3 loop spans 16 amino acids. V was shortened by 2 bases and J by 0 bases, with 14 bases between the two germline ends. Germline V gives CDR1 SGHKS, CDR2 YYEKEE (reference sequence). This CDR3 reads CASSLIPGDMNTEAFF. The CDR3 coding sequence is TGTGCCAGCAGCTTAATACCAGGGGACATGAACACTGAAGCTTTCTTT.

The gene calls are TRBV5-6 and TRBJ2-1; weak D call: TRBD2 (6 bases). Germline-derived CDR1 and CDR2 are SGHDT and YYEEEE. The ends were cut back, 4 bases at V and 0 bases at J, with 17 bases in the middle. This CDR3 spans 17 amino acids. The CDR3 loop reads CASSAFLAPSSYNEQFF. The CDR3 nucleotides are TGTGCCAGCAGCGCATTCCTAGCGCCGAGCTCCTACAATGAGCAGTTCTTC.

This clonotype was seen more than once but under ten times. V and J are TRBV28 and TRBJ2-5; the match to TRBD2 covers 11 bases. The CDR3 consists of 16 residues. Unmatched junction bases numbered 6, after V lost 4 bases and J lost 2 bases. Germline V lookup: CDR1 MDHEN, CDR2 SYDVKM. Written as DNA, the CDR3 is TGTGCCAGCAGTTCCTCGGGACTAGCGGCGCAAGAGACCCAGTACTTC. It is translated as CASSSSGLAAQETQYF.

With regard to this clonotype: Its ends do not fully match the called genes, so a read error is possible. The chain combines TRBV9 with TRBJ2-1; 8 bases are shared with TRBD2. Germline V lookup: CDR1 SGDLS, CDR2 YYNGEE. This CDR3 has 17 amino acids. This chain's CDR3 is CAGSVGSGLGLSNEQFF. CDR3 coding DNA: TGTGCCGGCAGCGTAGGTTCGGGACTAGGATTAAGCAATGAGCAGTTCTTC.

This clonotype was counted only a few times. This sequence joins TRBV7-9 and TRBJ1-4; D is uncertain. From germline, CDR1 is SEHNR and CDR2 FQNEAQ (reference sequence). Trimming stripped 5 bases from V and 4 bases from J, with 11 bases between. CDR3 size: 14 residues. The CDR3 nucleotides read TGTGCCAGCAGCGATGGACGGCTTAATGAAAAACTGTTTTTT. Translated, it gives CASSDGRLNEKLFF.

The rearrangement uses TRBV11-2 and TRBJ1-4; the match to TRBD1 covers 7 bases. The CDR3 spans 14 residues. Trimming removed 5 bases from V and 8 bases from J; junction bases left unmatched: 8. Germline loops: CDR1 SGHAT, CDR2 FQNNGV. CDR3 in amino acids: CASSPGTVGEKLFF. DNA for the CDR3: TGTGCCAGCAGCCCCGGGACAGTTGGCGAAAAACTGTTTTTT.

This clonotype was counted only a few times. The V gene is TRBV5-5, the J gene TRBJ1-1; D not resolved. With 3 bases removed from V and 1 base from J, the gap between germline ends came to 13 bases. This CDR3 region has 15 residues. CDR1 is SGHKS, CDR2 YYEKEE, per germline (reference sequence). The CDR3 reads CASSSDRGRNTEAFF. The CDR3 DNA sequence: TGTGCCAGCAGCTCAGACCGAGGGCGGAACACTGAAGCTTTCTTT.

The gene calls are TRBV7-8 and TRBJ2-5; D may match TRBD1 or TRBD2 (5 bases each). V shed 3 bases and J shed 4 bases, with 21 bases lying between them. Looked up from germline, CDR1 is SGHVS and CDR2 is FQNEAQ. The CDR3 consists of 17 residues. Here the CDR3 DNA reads TGTGCCAGCAGCTTCTGGGTATCGGCAGGGACCGCAGAGACCCAGTACTTC. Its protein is CASSFWVSAGTAETQYF.

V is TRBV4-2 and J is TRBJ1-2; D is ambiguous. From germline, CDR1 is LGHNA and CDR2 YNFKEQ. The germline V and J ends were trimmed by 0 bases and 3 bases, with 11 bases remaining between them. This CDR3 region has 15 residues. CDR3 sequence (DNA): TGTGCCAGCAGCCAAGAGGCAGAGAGGCACTATGGCTACACCTTC. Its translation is CASSQEAERHYGYTF.

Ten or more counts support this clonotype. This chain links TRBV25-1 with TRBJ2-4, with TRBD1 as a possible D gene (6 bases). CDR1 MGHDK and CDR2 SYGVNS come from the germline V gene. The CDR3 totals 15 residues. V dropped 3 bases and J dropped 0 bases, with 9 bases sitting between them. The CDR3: CASSDQQGAKNIQYF. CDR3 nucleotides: TGTGCCAGCAGTGACCAACAGGGAGCCAAAAACATTCAGTACTTC.

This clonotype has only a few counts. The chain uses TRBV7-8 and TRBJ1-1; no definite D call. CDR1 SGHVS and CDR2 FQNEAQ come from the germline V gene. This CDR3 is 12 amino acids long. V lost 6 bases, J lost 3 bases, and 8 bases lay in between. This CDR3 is CASRHVDTEAFF. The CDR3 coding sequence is TGTGCCAGCAGACACGTGGACACTGAAGCTTTCTTT.

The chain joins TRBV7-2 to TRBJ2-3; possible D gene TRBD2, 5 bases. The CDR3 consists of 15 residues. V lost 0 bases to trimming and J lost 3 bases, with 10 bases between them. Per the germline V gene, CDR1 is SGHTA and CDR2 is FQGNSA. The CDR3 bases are TGTGCCAGCAGCTTAGCCCTAGCCCGGACAGATACGCAGTATTTT. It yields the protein CASSLALARTDTQYF.